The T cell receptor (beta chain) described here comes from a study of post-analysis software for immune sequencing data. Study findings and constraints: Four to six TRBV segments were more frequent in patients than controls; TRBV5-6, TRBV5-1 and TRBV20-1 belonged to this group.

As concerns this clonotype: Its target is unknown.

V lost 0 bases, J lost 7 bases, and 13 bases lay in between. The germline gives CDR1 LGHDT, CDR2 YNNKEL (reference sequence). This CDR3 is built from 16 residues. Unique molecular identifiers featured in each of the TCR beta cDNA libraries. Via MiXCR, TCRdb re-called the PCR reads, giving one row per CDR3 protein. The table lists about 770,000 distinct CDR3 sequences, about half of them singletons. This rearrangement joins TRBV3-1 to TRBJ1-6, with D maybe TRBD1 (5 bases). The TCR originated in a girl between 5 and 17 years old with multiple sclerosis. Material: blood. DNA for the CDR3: TGTGCCAGCAGCCAAGAGAACCGGGGGGTCAATTCACCCCTCCACTTT. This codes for CASSQENRGVNSPLHF.